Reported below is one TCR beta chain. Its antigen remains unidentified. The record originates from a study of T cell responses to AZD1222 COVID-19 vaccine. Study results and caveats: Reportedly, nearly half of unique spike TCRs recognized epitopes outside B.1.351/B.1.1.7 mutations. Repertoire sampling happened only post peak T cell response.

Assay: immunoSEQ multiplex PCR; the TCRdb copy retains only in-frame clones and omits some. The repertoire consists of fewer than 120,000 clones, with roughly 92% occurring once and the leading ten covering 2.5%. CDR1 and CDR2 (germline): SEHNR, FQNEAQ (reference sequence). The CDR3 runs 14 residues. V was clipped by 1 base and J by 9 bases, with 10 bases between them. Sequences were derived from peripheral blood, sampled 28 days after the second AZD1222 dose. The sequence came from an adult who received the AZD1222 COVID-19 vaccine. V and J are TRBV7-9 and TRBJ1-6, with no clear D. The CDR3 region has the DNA TGTGCCAGCAGCTTAGAGTGGGTGAGTTCACCCCTCCACTTT. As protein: CASSLEWVSSPLHF.